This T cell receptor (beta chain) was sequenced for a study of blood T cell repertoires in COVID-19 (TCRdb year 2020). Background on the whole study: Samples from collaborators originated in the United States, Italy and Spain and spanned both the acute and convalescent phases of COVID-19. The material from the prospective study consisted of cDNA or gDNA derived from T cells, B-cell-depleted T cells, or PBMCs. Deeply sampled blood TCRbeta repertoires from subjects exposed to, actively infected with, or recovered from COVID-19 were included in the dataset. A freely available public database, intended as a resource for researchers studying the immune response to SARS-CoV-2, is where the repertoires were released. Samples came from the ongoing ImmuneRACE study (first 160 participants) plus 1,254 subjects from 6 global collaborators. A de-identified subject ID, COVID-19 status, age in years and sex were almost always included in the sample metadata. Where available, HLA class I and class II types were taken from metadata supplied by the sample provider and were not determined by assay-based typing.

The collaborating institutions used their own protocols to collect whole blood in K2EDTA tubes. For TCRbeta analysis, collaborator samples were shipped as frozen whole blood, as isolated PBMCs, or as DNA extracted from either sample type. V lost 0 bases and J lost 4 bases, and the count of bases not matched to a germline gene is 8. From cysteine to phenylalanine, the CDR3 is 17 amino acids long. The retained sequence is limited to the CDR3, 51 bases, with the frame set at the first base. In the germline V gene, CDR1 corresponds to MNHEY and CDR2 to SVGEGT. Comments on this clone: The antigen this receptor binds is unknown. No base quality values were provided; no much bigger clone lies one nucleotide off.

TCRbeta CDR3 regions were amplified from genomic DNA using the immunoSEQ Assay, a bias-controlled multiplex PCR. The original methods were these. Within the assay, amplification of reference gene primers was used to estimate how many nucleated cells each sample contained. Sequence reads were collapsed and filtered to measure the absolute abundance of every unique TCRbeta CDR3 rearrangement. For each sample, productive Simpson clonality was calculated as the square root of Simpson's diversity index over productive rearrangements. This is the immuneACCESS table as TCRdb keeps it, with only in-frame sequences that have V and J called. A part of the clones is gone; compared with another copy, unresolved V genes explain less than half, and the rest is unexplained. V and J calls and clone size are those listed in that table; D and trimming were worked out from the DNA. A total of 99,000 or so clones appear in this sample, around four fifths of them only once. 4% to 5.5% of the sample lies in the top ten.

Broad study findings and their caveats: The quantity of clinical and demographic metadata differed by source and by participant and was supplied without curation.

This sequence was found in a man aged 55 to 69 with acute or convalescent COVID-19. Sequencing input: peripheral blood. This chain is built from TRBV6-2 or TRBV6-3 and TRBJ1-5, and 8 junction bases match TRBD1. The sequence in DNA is TGTGCCAGCAGTTACTCTCAGGGGGCCCAAGGGAATCAGCCCCAGCATTTT. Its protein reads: CASSYSQGAQGNQPQHF.